This T cell receptor beta chain was recorded in a study of shared clonotypes between healthy human individuals. Splitting the CD4+ cells yielded a CD45RA+ naive subset and a CD45RA-negative memory subset. Original analysis: Quality scores were absent from the junction-only immunoSEQ sequences, so filtering differed. Profiling relied on immunoSEQ multiplex PCR, and the TCRdb table lists in-frame clones only, not all of them. Clone size and the V and J calls come from that table; the DNA yielded D and trimming. The table lists around 1.1 million clones, roughly 74% of them singletons, with 0.5% to 0.65% in the top ten. CDR1 is SGHTA, CDR2 FQGNSA, per germline. Trimming took off 1 base at V and 7 bases at J, with 10 bases between the two ends. The CDR3 contains 13 residues. Findings and caveats of the study: A reduction in generation probabilities was seen for non-shared clonotypes relative to those shared by all four donors. Memory subsets generally showed lower estimated richness than naive subsets.

On this clone itself: The antigen is undetermined.

This chain uses TRBV7-2 with TRBJ1-1; no reliable D call. This TCR was recovered from a man aged 18 to 30 in good health. Some clones in this sample may be carry-over from other donors' samples. The sample taken for sequencing was memory CD4+ T cells from PBMCs. Subset meaning: CD45RA-negative fraction. CDR3 nucleotide sequence: TGTGCCAGCAGCTTAGACTTGGGTAGTGAAGCTTTCTTT. Encoded protein: CASSLDLGSEAFF.